This entry lists 14 T cell receptor beta chains sequenced from one sample in a study of T cell responses to AZD1222 COVID-19 vaccine. TCRdb keeps only in-frame clones here, not all; method: immunoSEQ multiplex PCR. The sample carries roughly 140,000 clones, around nine tenths recorded once. The sequencing used peripheral blood, collected on day 0 of AZD1222 vaccination. The receptors were gathered from an adult in good health.

The V and J genes are TRBV19 and TRBJ1-1; D call uncertain. V was trimmed by 5 bases and J by 8 bases, leaving 12 bases between them. The CDR3 has 12 amino acids. From germline, CDR1 is LNHDA and CDR2 SQIVND (reference sequence). The CDR3: CASSLASREAFF. CDR3 nucleotides: TGTGCCAGTAGTTTAGCTTCCCGAGAAGCTTTCTTT.

The chain couples TRBV6-5 to TRBJ2-1; possible D gene TRBD2, 5 bases. The CDR3 extends over 15 amino acids. Trimming left V 6 bases short and J 6 bases short, with 18 bases between. CDR1 MNHEY and CDR2 SVGAGI come from the germline V gene. CDR3 sequence (DNA): TGTGCCAGCAGCCCCCAAAACCTAGCCCCCAATGAGCAGTTCTTC. Translated, it gives CASSPQNLAPNEQFF.

This clone was seen a handful of times. This rearrangement joins TRBV6-5 to TRBJ1-1; TRBD1 aligns across 8 bases. The CDR3 sequence is 13 residues long. Germline V lookup: CDR1 MNHEY, CDR2 SVGAGI. V lost 5 bases, J lost 6 bases, and 5 bases stayed unmatched. The CDR3 reads CASSNIQGAEAFF. CDR3 DNA: TGTGCCAGCAGTAATATACAGGGGGCTGAAGCTTTCTTT.

V is TRBV7-6 and J is TRBJ1-5; D ambiguous. The germline CDR1 and CDR2 sequences are SGHVS and FNYEAQ. The CDR3 runs 13 residues. The V end was cut by 0 bases, the J end by 5 bases, with 5 bases between. The DNA for the CDR3 is TGTGCCAGCAGCTTAGCCCTGGATCAGCCCCAGCATTTT. Its protein is CASSLALDQPQHF.

The chain has TRBV5-4 and TRBJ2-7; D could derive from TRBD1 or TRBD2 (5 bases each). Germline loops: CDR1 SGHNT, CDR2 YYREEE (reference sequence). The V gene lost 4 bases and the J gene lost 5 bases, with 13 bases spanning the gap. This CDR3 contains 13 residues. CDR3 sequence reads: CASSPTWDHEQYF. CDR3 DNA: TGTGCCAGCAGCCCCACGTGGGACCACGAGCAGTACTTC.

J is TRBJ2-7 and V is TRBV28; TRBD1 aligns across 11 bases. Per germline, CDR1 MDHEN and CDR2 SYDVKM. V was pared by 2 bases and J by 3 bases, with 0 bases of the junction left unmatched. The CDR3 has 14 amino acids. The CDR3 region is CASSLGTGGYEQYF. For the CDR3, the DNA is TGTGCCAGCAGTTTAGGGACAGGGGGCTACGAGCAGTACTTC.

The J gene is TRBJ2-7, the V gene TRBV13; TRBD2 matches at 7 bases. After removal of 5 bases from V and 0 bases from J, the junction contained 4 bases not matched to a gene. CDR3 size: 14 residues. Looked up from germline, CDR1 is PRHDT and CDR2 is FYEKMQ (reference sequence). For the CDR3, the DNA is TGTGCCAGCAGCCCTGGGAGGGGCTCCTACGAGCAGTACTTC. Its protein product is CASSPGRGSYEQYF.

The V call is TRBV7-9, the J call TRBJ1-1; D gene uncertain. CDR1 is SEHNR, CDR2 FQNEAQ, per germline (reference sequence). V was cut by 5 bases and J by 6 bases, with 10 bases left in between. The CDR3 runs to 12 residues. This CDR3 is CASSPQTAEAFF. CDR3 bases: TGTGCCAGCAGCCCCCAAACGGCTGAAGCTTTCTTT.

The chain has TRBV7-9 and TRBJ1-6; D call uncertain. This CDR3 comprises 15 residues. Germline V gene sequence: CDR1 SEHNR, CDR2 FQNEAQ (reference sequence). V was pared by 1 base and J by 2 bases, with 6 bases between. The CDR3 coding sequence is TGTGCCAGCAGCTTAGGGGCAGCCTATAATTCACCCCTCCACTTT. This translates into CASSLGAAYNSPLHF.

The rearrangement links TRBV28 to TRBJ1-5; D ambiguous. The CDR3 totals 13 residues. Germline CDR1 is MDHEN and CDR2 is SYDVKM. Trimming removed 6 bases from V and 1 base from J, with 7 bases in between. CDR3 coding DNA: TGTGCCAGCAGGCTACAGAGCAATCAGCCCCAGCATTTT. Translated, it gives CASRLQSNQPQHF.

CDR3 protein: CASSQRSDSYNEQFF. Here the CDR3 DNA reads TGTGCCAGCAGCCAGAGGAGTGACTCCTACAATGAGCAGTTCTTC. The rearrangement uses TRBV4-2 and TRBJ2-1; unclear D gene. The CDR3 totals 15 residues. Looked up from germline, CDR1 is LGHNA and CDR2 is YNFKEQ. Trimming removed 3 bases at V and 0 bases at J, with 9 bases between.

The V and J genes are TRBV28 and TRBJ1-5, with 8 bases matching TRBD1. From germline, CDR1 is MDHEN and CDR2 SYDVKM. Trimming took 6 bases from V and 4 from J; bases not matched to a gene: 11. This CDR3 has 16 residues. In DNA form, the CDR3 reads TGTGCCAGCAGCTCACGGGCGTGGACAGGGAATCAGCCCCAGCATTTT. Translating it yields CASSSRAWTGNQPQHF.

The chain recombines TRBV7-9 with TRBJ1-1, with D unresolved. CDR1 is SEHNR and CDR2 is FQNEAQ in the germline V gene (reference sequence). The CDR3 runs 14 residues. V dropped 5 bases and J dropped 1 base, with 11 bases sitting between them. As DNA, the CDR3 is TGTGCCAGCAGCCAAGGCTGGGGGAACACTGAAGCTTTCTTT. Translating it yields CASSQGWGNTEAFF.

This chain links TRBV4-1 with TRBJ2-7; 12 bases map to TRBD2. From germline, CDR1 is MGHRA and CDR2 YSYEKL. The CDR3 runs 15 residues. The ends lost 5 bases at V and 0 bases at J; junction bases unmatched: 2. This CDR3 is CASSGGLAGSYEQYF. As DNA, the CDR3 is TGCGCCAGCAGCGGGGGACTAGCGGGCTCCTACGAGCAGTACTTC.